This is a list of T cell receptor beta chains from one sample in a study of T cells after yellow fever vaccination. TCRdb fed the 5' RACE reads into MiXCR, producing one record per CDR3 protein. The sample gives 500,000 to 650,000 distinct CDR3 sequences, roughly 13% of which show up once; over 11% is in the top ten. This material consisted of PBMCs, taken on the day of the yellow fever booster vaccination. The receptors here all came from a man younger than 40 who received the YFV17D yellow fever vaccine. Both conserved end residues are part of each CDR3. Each record gives: J gene, D gene, V gene, clone size, CDR3 protein, CDR3 DNA. The D gene is left open where the match is weak. Part of the rows lack a size; the others show once, few, many or a class for expanded clones.

TRBJ2-7 TRBD1 TRBV6-1 - CASNRDRGEYEQYF TGTGCCAGCAATCGGGACAGGGGAGAGTACGAGCAGTACTTC
TRBJ2-7 - TRBV7-9 many CASSLSGHEQYF TGTGCCAGCAGCTTAAGCGGCCACGAGCAGTACTTC
TRBJ1-5 - TRBV6-2/TRBV6-3 few CASTRFPGLLPEPQHF TGTGCCAGCACCCGATTTCCAGGGCTATTACCGGAACCCCAGCATTTT
TRBJ1-2 - TRBV30 few CAWSVGDGYTF TGTGCCTGGAGTGTAGGGGATGGCTACACCTTC
TRBJ2-7 - TRBV5-4 few CASGRVGTDSQQYF TGTGCCAGTGGCCGGGTAGGGACCGACAGCCAGCAGTACTTC
TRBJ2-1 - TRBV24-1 - CATSDLQEETASEQFF TGTGCCACCAGTGATTTGCAGGAGGAGACGGCGAGTGAGCAGTTCTTC
TRBJ2-4 TRBD2 TRBV6-2/TRBV6-3 few CASYGLVGDIQYF TGTGCCAGCTACGGACTAGTCGGGGACATTCAGTACTTC
TRBJ2-3 - TRBV5-1 - CASRTGTSSTDTQYF TGCGCCAGCAGAACCGGGACCTCTAGCACAGATACGCAGTATTTT
TRBJ2-5 TRBD2 TRBV18 - CASSPPSGLAGPKETQYF TGTGCCAGCTCACCACCTTCGGGACTAGCGGGACCAAAAGAGACCCAGTACTTC
TRBJ2-1 TRBD2 TRBV5-1 few CASRPGLAGGFEQFF TGCGCCAGCAGACCGGGATTAGCGGGAGGTTTTGAGCAGTTCTTC
TRBJ2-7 - TRBV6-2/TRBV6-3 many CASSYGTYEQYF TGTGCCAGCAGTTACGGTACCTACGAGCAGTACTTC
TRBJ1-2 TRBD1 TRBV29-1 - CSVDDRGNYGYTF TGCAGCGTTGACGACAGGGGAAACTATGGCTACACCTTC
TRBJ2-3 TRBD2 TRBV28 few CASSLEGTSADTQYF TGTGCCAGCAGTTTAGAAGGGACTAGCGCAGATACGCAGTATTTT
TRBJ1-1 - TRBV10-3 - CAISEVDEAFF TGTGCCATCAGTGAAGTAGACGAAGCTTTCTTT
TRBJ2-2 TRBD2 TRBV10-3 - CAISSTGLAGYTGELFF TGTGCCATCAGTAGTACCGGACTAGCGGGTTACACCGGGGAGCTGTTTTTT
TRBJ2-7 - TRBV7-8 - CASSQRWDEQYF TGTGCCAGCAGCCAAAGATGGGACGAGCAGTACTTC
TRBJ2-3 - TRBV30 many CAWSRTADTQYF TGTGCCTGGAGTCGTACAGCAGATACGCAGTATTTT
TRBJ1-2 - TRBV20-1 few CSARLKGEGRNYGYTF TGCAGTGCTAGACTCAAAGGGGAGGGCCGTAACTATGGCTACACCTTC
TRBJ1-1 - TRBV2 - CASSEAGVEAFF TGTGCCAGCAGTGAAGCTGGGGTTGAAGCTTTCTTT
TRBJ2-2 TRBD1 TRBV7-8 few CASRPGQTGELFF TGTGCCAGCAGACCGGGACAGACCGGGGAGCTGTTTTTT
TRBJ2-7 - TRBV20-1 few CSALRRENYEQYF TGCAGTGCTTTACGACGGGAGAACTACGAGCAGTACTTC
TRBJ1-1 - TRBV29-1 few CSGVNTEAFF TGCAGCGGAGTAAACACTGAAGCTTTCTTT
TRBJ1-1 - TRBV27 - CASSRTQAFGNTEAFF TGTGCCAGCAGTCGGACCCAGGCTTTCGGGAACACTGAAGCTTTCTTT
TRBJ2-3 - TRBV28 many CASSLGVTPDTQYF TGTGCCAGCAGTCTTGGAGTAACTCCAGATACGCAGTATTTT
TRBJ2-1 - TRBV5-1 few CASSSLREPEQFF TGCGCCAGCAGCTCGCTAAGGGAGCCTGAGCAGTTCTTC
TRBJ2-4 - TRBV4-2 few CASSQDAREFKNIQYF TGTGCCAGCAGCCAGGACGCTCGGGAGTTCAAAAACATTCAGTACTTC
TRBJ1-1 - TRBV7-9 few CASSFSGPLNTEAFF TGTGCCAGCAGTTTCTCTGGGCCCCTGAACACTGAAGCTTTCTTT
TRBJ2-7 - TRBV6-5 many CAAGTSYEQYF TGTGCCGCCGGGACTTCCTACGAGCAGTACTTC
TRBJ1-6 - TRBV20-1 few CSARQWDSPLHF TGCAGTGCTAGACAGTGGGATTCACCCCTCCACTTT
TRBJ2-7 - TRBV7-2 few CASSLVGRVNYEQYF TGTGCCAGCAGCTTAGTCGGGAGAGTTAACTACGAGCAGTACTTC
TRBJ2-7 - TRBV5-4 - CASNDRTTYEQYF TGTGCCAGCAATGACAGGACCACCTACGAGCAGTACTTC
TRBJ1-2 TRBD1 TRBV10-3 - CAISEDRDDGYTF TGTGCCATCAGTGAGGACAGGGATGATGGCTACACCTTC
TRBJ2-7 - TRBV30 - CAWSVRGTLGSYEQYF TGTGCCTGGAGTGTACGCGGGACTCTAGGCTCCTACGAGCAGTACTTC
TRBJ1-5 - TRBV5-1 few CASSLVGAGDQPQHF TGCGCCAGCAGCTTGGTGGGGGCAGGGGACCAGCCCCAGCATTTT
TRBJ2-1 TRBD2 TRBV9 few CASGGTSRNEQFF TGTGCCAGCGGGGGGACTAGCCGAAATGAGCAGTTCTTC
TRBJ2-5 TRBD1 TRBV6-1 - CASTLEQGTAKTQYF TGTGCCAGCACCCTGGAACAGGGGACGGCAAAGACCCAGTACTTC
TRBJ2-5 - TRBV12-3/TRBV12-4 many CASSFLLQETQYF TGTGCCAGCAGTTTTCTACTCCAAGAGACCCAGTACTTC
TRBJ2-4 - TRBV19 once CASSIDRVADIQYF TGTGCCAGTAGTATAGACAGGGTGGCGGACATTCAGTACTTC
TRBJ2-3 - TRBV11-2 medium-sized CASSLGADTQYF TGTGCCAGCAGCCTTGGAGCAGATACGCAGTATTTT
TRBJ2-7 - TRBV27 few CASWRQTSSYEQYF TGTGCCAGCTGGCGACAGACAAGCTCCTACGAGCAGTACTTC
TRBJ2-2 - TRBV7-2 - CASSLSDSYTGELFF TGTGCCAGCAGCCTTTCCGACTCGTACACCGGGGAGCTGTTTTTT
TRBJ2-7 TRBD2 TRBV20-1 - CSASQWVAGAYEQYF TGCAGTGCTAGTCAGTGGGTAGCGGGCGCCTACGAGCAGTACTTC
TRBJ2-3 TRBD1 TRBV9 - CASSGSTGATDTQYF TGTGCCAGCAGCGGCTCGACAGGGGCGACAGATACGCAGTATTTT
TRBJ1-1 - TRBV10-2 many CASSGGNTEAFF TGCGCCAGCAGTGGAGGCAACACTGAAGCTTTCTTT
TRBJ2-1 TRBD2 TRBV5-4 many CASSLERDSYNEQFF TGTGCCAGCAGCCTAGAGCGGGACTCCTACAATGAGCAGTTCTTC
TRBJ2-5 - TRBV5-6 few CASSDAFETQYF TGTGCCAGCAGCGATGCCTTTGAGACCCAGTACTTC
TRBJ2-2 TRBD2 TRBV7-3 - CASSLGTSGLTGELFF TGTGCCAGCAGCTTAGGGACTAGCGGGCTAACCGGGGAGCTGTTTTTT
TRBJ2-7 - TRBV20-1 few CSAGVSADSYEQYF TGCAGTGCAGGAGTGAGCGCTGACTCCTACGAGCAGTACTTC